Described below is a single T cell receptor (beta chain) sequence and its context. Its antigen is not identified. These data are taken from a study of T cells in localized non-small cell lung cancer. The study's findings and limits: The study found T cell clonality highest in uninvolved adjacent lung, above tumor. Sequencing was restricted to one tumor region; therefore, heterogeneity remains possible. Appearances in adjacent lung were noted for a median about 60 of the top 100 tumor clones.

Sequencing was performed with immunoSEQ multiplex PCR; in TCRdb, only in-frame clones are kept and a portion is missing. The table has 50,000 to 70,000 clones, approximately 89% seen once. The germline V gene encodes CDR1 SGHTA and CDR2 FQGNSA. There are 16 residues in the CDR3. Trimming at V came to 5 bases and at J to 5 bases, leaving 12 bases not matched to a gene. Material: peripheral blood, obtained before any cancer treatment. The chain carries TRBV7-2 and TRBJ1-5; 7 bases are shared with TRBD1. This clonotype was obtained from a man aged 40 to 70 with stage I lung adenocarcinoma. The CDR3 here is CASSQNGGGGHQPQHF. The CDR3 DNA follows: TGTGCCAGCAGCCAAAACGGAGGGGGCGGACATCAGCCCCAGCATTTT.